This note documents a single T cell receptor beta chain sequence. Its antigen remains unidentified. Individual cDNA molecules each received unique molecular identifiers attached to them. TCRdb ran MiXCR on the 5' RACE reads and lists one entry per CDR3 protein. The table lists about 71,000 distinct CDR3 sequences, roughly 13% of them singletons. This sample is drawn from a study of early T cells in non-severe SARS-CoV-2 infection. Findings and limits, study-wide: VDJdb-based annotation leaned toward anti-spike CD8 responses and missed private and CD4 specificities.

Trimming stripped 2 bases from V and 2 bases from J, with 12 bases between. CDR1 and CDR2 from the germline V gene are SGHRS and YFSETQ. The CDR3 has 15 amino acids. Sequenced: whole blood. The TCR comes from an adult who was a healthcare worker with PCR-confirmed SARS-CoV-2 infection or an uninfected control (not recorded which). The chain combines TRBV5-1 with TRBJ2-3; maybe TRBD2 (5 bases). CDR3 in DNA: TGCGCCAGCAGCTTTAAGCGGATGGTCACAGATACGCAGTATTTT. This translates into CASSFKRMVTDTQYF. The full variable domain, in which reference TRBV5-1 and TRBJ2-3 provide the parts outside the CDR3, is KAGVTQTPRYLIKTRGQQVTLSCSPISGHRSVSWYQQTPGQGLQFLFEYFSETQRNKGNFPGRFSGRQFSNSRSEMNVSTLELGDSALYLCASSFKRMVTDTQYFGPGTRLTVL.